This TCR beta chain originates from a study of cytomegalovirus exposure and HLA in healthy donors. Findings of the study overall: In a later analysis, HLA-C alleles had the fewest associated TCRs, DRB1 alleles the most. A missense DCLRE1C variant was associated with V- and J-gene trimming of TCR beta chains in a later analysis, and an independent cohort replicated the association.

The PCR made use of 60 Vbeta and 13 Jbeta primers. Generated by immunoSEQ multiplex PCR, the TCRdb table keeps only in-frame clones and is missing some. The table lists some 150,000 clones, around 79% of them singletons. Germline loops: CDR1 SNHLY, CDR2 FYNNEI. Losses at the gene ends were 6 bases for V and 2 bases for J; bases not matched to a gene: 13. The CDR3 is 18 amino acids. This clone has only one observation. Its target is not known. The sequence came from a man aged 35 to 55 in good health and CMV-seronegative. The sequenced sample was PBMCs. This chain links TRBV2 with TRBJ2-3, with 11 positions matching TRBD2. The CDR3 DNA reads TGTGCCAGCAGCCGAAGCTACGGGACTAGCGGAAACACAGATACGCAGTATTTT. Translation gives CASSRSYGTSGNTDTQYF.